The 23 T cell receptor beta chains below all came from one sample that was sequenced in a study of blood T cell repertoires in COVID-19. Clones were read by immunoSEQ multiplex PCR, and TCRdb kept only the in-frame ones, dropping some. The sample has under 200,000 clones, roughly 88% seen once. The sample was PBMCs or T cells enriched from blood (not recorded which). The receptors were sampled from a man aged 35 to 55 with acute COVID-19.

This clone has just a few counts. CDR3 in DNA: TGTGCCAGCAGCTCCGGGACAGGGACGGTCGAGCAGTACTTC. It translates to CASSSGTGTVEQYF. The V gene is TRBV9, the J gene TRBJ2-7, with 9 bases fitting TRBD1. The CDR3 length is 14 residues. V was pared by 4 bases and J by 6 bases, with 8 bases of the junction left unmatched. Germline V gene data show CDR1 as SGDLS and CDR2 as YYNGEE.

This clone was detected only once. The chain carries TRBV7-9 and TRBJ2-5; D is unresolved. Germline V CDR1 and CDR2: SEHNR, FQNEAQ (reference sequence). Trimming stripped 3 bases from V and 3 bases from J, with 11 bases between. The CDR3 covers 14 residues. This chain's CDR3 is CASSFLFEEETQYF. Written as DNA, the CDR3 is TGTGCCAGCAGCTTCTTATTCGAGGAAGAGACCCAGTACTTC.

CDR3 coding DNA: TGTGCCAGCAGTGGACTGGTAGAGACCCAGTACTTC. Amino acids: CASSGLVETQYF. This chain joins TRBV2 and TRBJ2-5; D not certain. The V end lost 4 bases, the J end lost 4 bases, and 7 bases lay between the germline ends. The germline gives CDR1 SNHLY, CDR2 FYNNEI. CDR3 length: 12 amino acids.

V and J are TRBV25-1 and TRBJ2-6; D perhaps matches TRBD1 (6 bases). Germline CDR1 MGHDK, CDR2 SYGVNS. V was cut by 4 bases and J by 4 bases, with 17 bases left in between. CDR3 size: 17 residues. CDR3 amino acids: CASSVGRGKSGANVLTF. CDR3 nucleotides: TGTGCCAGCAGTGTCGGCAGGGGAAAATCGGGGGCCAACGTCCTGACTTTC.

This rearrangement joins TRBV10-3 to TRBJ2-3; the D gene is possibly TRBD2 (6 bases). V was clipped by 11 bases and J by 2 bases, with 17 bases between them. Germline CDR1 is ENHRY and CDR2 is SYGVKD. The CDR3 has 14 amino acids. CDR3 amino acids: CAVRAGTSTDTQYF. CDR3 DNA: TGTGCCGTACGAGCGGGCACTTCCACAGATACGCAGTATTTT.

This rearrangement joins TRBV11-2 to TRBJ2-2; 16 bases fit TRBD2. There are 19 residues in the CDR3. The J segment lost 4 bases and the V segment lost 5 bases, leaving 10 bases of the junction unmatched. The germline V gene encodes CDR1 SGHAT and CDR2 FQNNGV. The CDR3 loop reads CASSAYPGTSGRVTGELFF. The CDR3 DNA follows: TGTGCCAGCAGCGCTTACCCCGGGACTAGCGGGAGGGTCACCGGGGAGCTGTTTTTT.

The chain couples TRBV5-1 to TRBJ1-2, with a tentative D call TRBD1 (6 bases). Germline loops: CDR1 SGHRS, CDR2 YFSETQ. The V end lost 1 base, the J end lost 2 bases, and 21 bases lay between the germline ends. This CDR3 is 18 amino acids long. CDR3 sequence reads: CASSLLGRGPGMNYGYTF. In DNA form, the CDR3 reads TGCGCCAGCAGCTTGTTGGGCAGGGGACCCGGAATGAACTATGGCTACACCTTC.

This chain connects TRBV6-2 or TRBV6-3 to TRBJ1-5; D gene uncertain. The CDR3 covers 15 residues. V was clipped by 1 base and J by 0 bases, with 7 bases between them. The germline CDR1 and CDR2 sequences are MNHEY and SVGEGT. The CDR3 is CASSYYGVSNQPQHF. The CDR3, as DNA: TGTGCCAGCAGTTACTACGGGGTTAGCAATCAGCCCCAGCATTTT.

The chain couples TRBV2 to TRBJ2-5, with TRBD1 as a possible D gene (5 bases). Germline V gene sequence: CDR1 SNHLY, CDR2 FYNNEI. Deletions cut 0 bases from V and 6 bases from J, with 14 bases between. CDR3 size: 15 residues. The CDR3 nucleotides read TGTGCCAGCAGTGAAGCGCTTGGCAGGGCTCAGACCCAGTACTTC. Protein sequence: CASSEALGRAQTQYF.

This rearrangement joins TRBV5-3 to TRBJ2-3; 12 positions match TRBD2. TRBV5-3 qualifies as an ORF whose function is uncertain. The V and J ends lost 7 bases and 6 bases, in that order; junction bases with no gene match: 15. This CDR3 contains 17 residues. Here the CDR3 reads CARWGGRLAGEGDTQYF. The CDR3 nucleotides are TGTGCCAGATGGGGTGGGAGACTAGCGGGAGAGGGTGATACGCAGTATTTT.

The V gene is TRBV7-4, the J gene TRBJ1-1; no definite D call. Trimming removed 8 bases from V and 4 bases from J, with 8 bases in between. The CDR3 has 11 residues. CDR1 is SGHVT and CDR2 is SQSDAQ in the germline V gene. CDR3 in DNA: TGTGCCAGCTCCTTCCCCACTGAAGCTTTCTTT. Its translation: CASSFPTEAFF.

The genes are TRBV2 and TRBJ2-3, with 10 positions matching TRBD2. Germline V gives CDR1 SNHLY, CDR2 FYNNEI. The CDR3 is made up of 15 amino acids. The ends lost 6 bases at V and 6 bases at J; junction bases unmatched: 9. The CDR3 region has the DNA TGTGCCAGCAGCGGAGCGGGAGGGCCATCTGATACGCAGTATTTT. Its translation is CASSGAGGPSDTQYF.

The chain couples TRBV28 to TRBJ2-3; 8 bases agree with TRBD1. Trimming took 7 bases from V and 6 from J; bases not matched to a gene: 15. The CDR3 has 16 amino acids. Germline lookup yields CDR1 MDHEN and CDR2 SYDVKM. CDR3: CASIPQGGGPRDTQYF. DNA for the CDR3: TGTGCCAGCATACCACAGGGGGGCGGACCCCGTGATACGCAGTATTTT.

The genes are TRBV27 and TRBJ1-1, with TRBD1 identical over 7 bases. The V gene's germline CDR1 is MNHEY and CDR2 SMNVEV (reference sequence). This CDR3 is built from 16 residues. Unmatched junction bases numbered 14, after V lost 10 bases and J lost 0 bases. Written as DNA, the CDR3 is TGTGCCACCAGGACAGGAGGCTTCTTAGTGAACACTGAAGCTTTCTTT. Its protein product is CATRTGGFLVNTEAFF.

The chain has TRBV7-8 and TRBJ2-1, with 11 positions matching TRBD1. CDR1 and CDR2 (germline): SGHVS, FQNEAQ. The CDR3 length is 13 residues. V lost 8 bases to trimming and J lost 8 bases; unmatched junction nucleotides: 5. In DNA, the CDR3 is TGTGCCAGCCGGACAGGGGGCTTGGATGAGCAGTTCTTC. This sequence encodes CASRTGGLDEQFF.

As to this clone: This sample also contains other DNA sequences that code for the same CDR3. The chain is built from TRBV19 and TRBJ1-1; 9 bases map to TRBD1. Germline CDR1 reads LNHDA; CDR2 reads SQIVND (reference sequence). The CDR3 consists of 14 residues. V lost 6 bases to trimming and J lost 4 bases; unmatched junction nucleotides: 6. Here the CDR3 reads CASSLQGAATEAFF. The CDR3 DNA sequence: TGTGCCAGTAGCCTACAGGGGGCGGCCACTGAAGCTTTCTTT.

The chain links TRBV9 to TRBJ2-7; D is perhaps TRBD2 (6 bases). This CDR3 has 15 residues. The ends were cut back, 0 bases at V and 6 bases at J, with 16 bases in the middle. Per the germline V gene, CDR1 is SGDLS and CDR2 is YYNGEE. The CDR3 nucleotides read TGTGCCAGCAGCGTAGACGGTCAGCGGGCTCGCGAGCAGTACTTC. Amino acid sequence: CASSVDGQRAREQYF. The whole variable domain, filled in from reference TRBV9 and TRBJ2-7, reads DSGVTQTPKHLITATGQRVTLRCSPRSGDLSVYWYQQSLDQGLQFLIQYYNGEERAKGNILERFSAQQFPDLHSELNLSSLELGDSALYFCASSVDGQRAREQYFGPGTRLTVT.

The J gene is TRBJ2-3, the V gene TRBV29-1, with D perhaps TRBD2 (6 bases). V was trimmed by 8 bases and J by 2 bases, leaving 14 bases between them. The CDR3 is 13 residues long. CDR1 SQVTM and CDR2 ANQGSEA come from the germline V gene. CDR3 sequence: CSSAGRTTDTQYF. CDR3 nucleotides: TGCAGCTCCGCGGGGCGGACCACAGATACGCAGTATTTT.

The chain uses TRBV21-1 and TRBJ2-2; the table's D call TRBD2 went unverified against the DNA. TRBV21-1 is annotated as a pseudogene. The length of the CDR3 is 17 residues. The CDR3 here is CASSKLPREKPTGELFF. CDR3 coding DNA: TGTGCCAGCAGCAAACTCCCCCGGGAGAAACCCACCGGGGAGCTGTTTTTT.

The V and J genes are TRBV18 and TRBJ1-5, with 8 nucleotides matching TRBD1. This CDR3 has 13 amino acids. The germline V gene encodes CDR1 KGHSH and CDR2 LQKENI. With V trimmed by 4 bases and J by 6 bases, 2 bases remained unmatched. CDR3 sequence reads: CASSRTGPQPQHF. The CDR3 coding sequence is TGTGCCAGCTCACGGACAGGGCCTCAGCCCCAGCATTTT.

This sequence joins TRBV28 and TRBJ1-4; D not resolved. Germline CDR1 and CDR2: MDHEN and SYDVKM. Trimming shortened V by 6 bases and J by 8 bases, and 10 bases separated the two germline ends. CDR3 length equals 12 residues. CDR3 sequence reads: CASRPQSEKLFF. The DNA of the CDR3 is TGTGCCAGCAGGCCACAGAGCGAAAAACTGTTTTTT.

The chain employs TRBV30 and TRBJ1-6; D ambiguous. The CDR3 runs 13 residues. V was clipped by 4 bases and J by 8 bases, with 12 bases between them. Germline values: CDR1 GTSNPN, CDR2 SVGIG (reference sequence). CDR3 sequence: CAWNTGMYSPLHF. CDR3 sequence (DNA): TGTGCCTGGAATACCGGGATGTATTCACCCCTCCACTTT.

This clone appeared once. The chain has TRBV9 and TRBJ2-1; D may be TRBD1 (5 bases). Per germline, CDR1 SGDLS and CDR2 YYNGEE. This CDR3 is 14 amino acids long. V shed 4 bases and J shed 10 bases, with 18 bases lying between them. CDR3 in DNA: TGTGCCAGCAGCCCCTGGGGCCGCCCACAAGAGCAGTTCTTC. It codes for CASSPWGRPQEQFF.